The next 29 T cell receptor beta chains were all read from a single sample in a study of blood T cell repertoires in COVID-19. TCRdb's table, derived via immunoSEQ multiplex PCR, lists solely in-frame clones and lacks some. This table has 200,000 to 250,000 clones, roughly four fifths appearing once. Sequenced sample: peripheral blood. The receptors stem from a man aged 25 to 40 who had recovered from COVID-19.

The gene calls are TRBV4-1 and TRBJ2-2, with a weak D call TRBD1 (6 bases). The germline CDR1 and CDR2 sequences are MGHRA and YSYEKL. V gave up 4 bases and J gave up 0 bases, with 12 bases separating them. CDR3 length: 16 residues. CDR3 sequence (DNA): TGCGCCAGCAGCCTGGGACACCCCTCGAACACCGGGGAGCTGTTTTTT. Translated, it gives CASSLGHPSNTGELFF.

The chain joins TRBV2 to TRBJ2-3; TRBD2 agrees at 10 bases. Germline loops: CDR1 SNHLY, CDR2 FYNNEI. V lost 6 bases, J lost 3 bases, and 6 bases stayed unmatched. CDR3 length: 15 residues. CDR3 in DNA: TGTGCCAGCAGCCCCTCTAGCGGGGGTACAGATACGCAGTATTTT. This gives the protein CASSPSSGGTDTQYF.

The CDR3: CASSFHTNQPQHF. The CDR3 DNA sequence: TGTGCCAGCAGCTTCCACACCAATCAGCCCCAGCATTTT. This rearrangement joins TRBV5-5 to TRBJ1-5; D not certain. V was shortened by 2 bases and J by 3 bases, with 6 bases between the two germline ends. Germline CDR1 and CDR2: SGHKS and YYEKEE (reference sequence). CDR3 length: 13 residues.

The chain uses TRBV6-6 and TRBJ1-1, with TRBD1 as a possible D gene (5 bases). Per germline, CDR1 MNHNY and CDR2 SVGAGI (reference sequence). Trimming took 2 bases from V and 3 from J, leaving 10 bases between them. The CDR3 is 14 residues long. CDR3 coding DNA: TGTGCCAGCAGTTACGGGGAGGGGTACACTGAAGCTTTCTTT. Its protein product is CASSYGEGYTEAFF.

The chain couples TRBV4-1 to TRBJ2-5; a possible D gene is TRBD1 (6 bases). Germline V gene sequence: CDR1 MGHRA, CDR2 YSYEKL. The CDR3 sequence is 16 residues long. The V end was cut by 3 bases, the J end by 5 bases, with 19 bases between. CDR3 DNA sequence: TGCGCCAGCAGCCAGATCCGGGACACCGGGGTGGAGACCCAGTACTTC. This encodes CASSQIRDTGVETQYF.

This rearrangement joins TRBV19 to TRBJ1-2, with TRBD1 matching over 9 bases. Germline V lookup: CDR1 LNHDA, CDR2 SQIVND (reference sequence). With 4 bases clipped from V and 3 bases from J, the junction kept 6 bases outside the gene matches. CDR3 length: 15 residues. The CDR3 bases are TGTGCCAGTAGTACACTACAGGGGGCGGACTATGGCTACACCTTC. Protein sequence: CASSTLQGADYGYTF.

This clone occurred a few times. Other DNA sequences from this sample encode an identical CDR3 as well. The chain is built from TRBV18 and TRBJ1-5; D call uncertain. Germline CDR1 reads KGHSH; CDR2 reads LQKENI. The CDR3 runs 14 residues. V was pared by 3 bases and J by 3 bases, with 9 bases between. This chain's CDR3 is CASSPGGSNQPQHF. The CDR3 nucleotides read TGTGCCAGCTCACCGGGAGGATCCAATCAGCCCCAGCATTTT.

The CDR3 DNA reads as TGTGCCAGCAGCAAAGGCCCCGAGCGCAACTATGGCTACACCTTC. Translated, it gives CASSKGPERNYGYTF. The chain joins TRBV11-2 to TRBJ1-2, with D unclear. The length of the CDR3 is 15 residues. Germline values: CDR1 SGHAT, CDR2 FQNNGV. V was clipped by 5 bases and J by 2 bases, with 15 bases between them.

V is TRBV6-6 and J is TRBJ2-7; the D is unclear. The CDR3 spans 11 residues. The germline CDR1 and CDR2 sequences are MNHNY and SVGAGI (reference sequence). The V gene lost 6 bases and the J gene lost 3 bases, with 6 bases spanning the gap. In nucleotides, the CDR3 is TGTGCCAGCAGATCCTACTACGAGCAGTACTTC. Amino acid sequence: CASRSYYEQYF.

The chain employs TRBV5-4 and TRBJ1-4; 7 nucleotides align to TRBD1. This CDR3 has 14 amino acids. The germline CDR1 and CDR2 sequences are SGHNT and YYREEE (reference sequence). V lost 4 bases and J lost 4; bases outside the gene matches: 4. CDR3: CASSPDRYNEKLFF. The DNA of the CDR3 is TGTGCCAGCAGCCCGGACAGGTATAATGAAAAACTGTTTTTT.

V is TRBV11-2 and J is TRBJ2-2; weak D call: TRBD1 (6 bases). This CDR3 has 15 amino acids. Germline-derived CDR1 and CDR2 are SGHAT and FQNNGV. V gave up 3 bases and J gave up 1 base, with 9 bases separating them. The CDR3 loop reads CASSLTGLNTGELFF. As DNA, the CDR3 is TGTGCCAGCAGCTTGACAGGATTGAACACCGGGGAGCTGTTTTTT.

The chain employs TRBV7-3 and TRBJ1-6, with D perhaps TRBD1 (5 bases). V dropped 4 bases and J dropped 10 bases, with 14 bases sitting between them. The CDR3 loop spans 14 amino acids. Germline lookup yields CDR1 SGHTA and CDR2 FQGTGA. Here the CDR3 DNA reads TGTGCCAGCAGCTCGGGACTGACGGTCTCACCCCTCCACTTT. Its protein product is CASSSGLTVSPLHF.

This sequence joins TRBV6-5 and TRBJ2-3; possibly TRBD2 for D (7 bases). Germline CDR1 and CDR2: MNHEY and SVGAGI. The CDR3 sequence is 14 residues long. V shed 10 bases and J shed 5 bases, with 19 bases lying between them. CDR3 bases: TGTGCCACTGCATCGGGGGGCCAGGGAGATACGCAGTATTTT. This gives the protein CATASGGQGDTQYF.

The chain is built from TRBV28 and TRBJ1-2; D is unresolved. The CDR3 runs 14 residues. The V and J ends lost 3 bases and 8 bases respectively, with 16 bases between them. Germline V CDR1 and CDR2: MDHEN, SYDVKM. The CDR3 loop reads CASSFPGRYGGYTF. The CDR3 DNA follows: TGTGCCAGCAGTTTCCCCGGCCGGTACGGGGGCTACACCTTC.

This clone has a single count. V usage is TRBV19 and J usage is TRBJ1-1; maybe TRBD1 (6 bases). The CDR3 loop spans 16 amino acids. Germline CDR1 and CDR2: LNHDA and SQIVND (reference sequence). Trimming took 3 bases from V and 3 from J, leaving 17 bases between them. Here the CDR3 DNA reads TGTGCCAGTAGTATCTCCGGGACACGGGCGGACACTGAAGCTTTCTTT. Its translation: CASSISGTRADTEAFF.

The chain couples TRBV7-6 to TRBJ2-1; the D is unclear. CDR1 and CDR2 from the germline V gene are SGHVS and FNYEAQ. The CDR3 has 14 residues. V gave up 3 bases and J gave up 4 bases, with 10 bases separating them. CDR3 region: CASSFSGHYNEQFF. The CDR3 region has the DNA TGTGCCAGCAGCTTTTCTGGCCATTACAATGAGCAGTTCTTC.

Points on this clone: Additional DNA sequences in this sample encode the identical CDR3. The V and J genes are TRBV11-2 and TRBJ2-7; D may be TRBD2 (6 bases). Germline V CDR1 and CDR2: SGHAT, FQNNGV. V lost 5 bases to trimming and J lost 1 base, with 12 bases between them. CDR3 length: 14 amino acids. The CDR3 DNA reads as TGTGCCAGCAGCCCTGGGACTGGTTCCTACGAGCAGTACTTC. This encodes CASSPGTGSYEQYF.

This chain links TRBV28 with TRBJ2-3; D possibly corresponds to TRBD2 (5 bases). This CDR3 is built from 14 residues. The V end was cut by 6 bases, the J end by 3 bases, with 13 bases between. Germline V lookup: CDR1 MDHEN, CDR2 SYDVKM. The CDR3 is CASSLPGYTDTQYF. CDR3 coding DNA: TGTGCCAGCAGCCTCCCGGGGTATACAGATACGCAGTATTTT.

The chain joins TRBV5-4 to TRBJ2-2, with D possibly matching TRBD1 (5 bases). Trimming stripped 0 bases from V and 7 bases from J, with 13 bases between. The CDR3 spans 15 residues. Germline lookup yields CDR1 SGHNT and CDR2 YYREEE (reference sequence). The CDR3: CASSLEATVDGELFF. The CDR3 bases are TGTGCCAGCAGCTTGGAGGCGACAGTTGACGGGGAGCTGTTTTTT.

The rearrangement joins TRBV5-5 to TRBJ2-7; D call uncertain. Trimming shortened V by 3 bases and J by 4 bases, and 11 bases separated the two germline ends. The CDR3 runs 13 residues. Germline V gives CDR1 SGHKS, CDR2 YYEKEE (reference sequence). CDR3 protein: CASSSGSLYEQYV. CDR3 in DNA: TGTGCCAGCAGCTCAGGCTCGTTGTACGAGCAGTACGTC.

The chain uses TRBV18 and TRBJ2-6; 9 bases align to TRBD1. The CDR3 runs 17 residues. After removal of 5 bases from V and 2 bases from J, the junction contained 7 bases not matched to a gene. Germline V CDR1 and CDR2: KGHSH, LQKENI. This CDR3 reads CASSSDRGWAGANVLTF. CDR3 bases: TGTGCCAGCTCATCGGACAGGGGTTGGGCTGGGGCCAACGTCCTGACTTTC.

The gene calls are TRBV6-4 and TRBJ2-3; 9 bases are shared with TRBD2. With V trimmed by 5 bases and J by 3 bases, 15 bases remained unmatched. Germline V gives CDR1 MRHNA, CDR2 SNTAGT. The CDR3 sequence is 18 residues long. The CDR3 nucleotides read TGTGCCAGCAGTTCAAGGTTCCAGCGGGGGGCCGGAACAGATACGCAGTATTTT. The encoded protein is CASSSRFQRGAGTDTQYF.

The chain uses TRBV12-3 or TRBV12-4 and TRBJ1-6; a weak D match, TRBD1 (5 bases). The ends were cut back, 4 bases at V and 9 bases at J, with 10 bases in the middle. There are 13 residues in the CDR3. The CDR3 region is CASSYSQGSPLHF. As DNA, the CDR3 is TGTGCCAGCAGTTATTCGCAGGGTTCACCCCTCCACTTT.

About this clone: At the DNA level, this CDR3 is encoded by other sequences in the same sample as well. V usage is TRBV6-5 and J usage is TRBJ1-1; 7 positions agree with TRBD1. The CDR3 spans 14 residues. V trimming: 5 bases; J trimming: 4 bases; junction bases outside the gene matches: 7. Germline CDR1 MNHEY, CDR2 SVGAGI. For the CDR3, the DNA is TGTGCCAGCAGTCCCACCAGGGGGAGCACTGAAGCTTTCTTT. Translation gives CASSPTRGSTEAFF.

The chain has TRBV5-5 and TRBJ1-1, with 11 bases aligning to TRBD1. Trimming at V came to 2 bases and at J to 6 bases, leaving 9 bases not matched to a gene. From germline, CDR1 is SGHKS and CDR2 YYEKEE (reference sequence). The CDR3 spans 16 residues. The CDR3 loop is CASSFKIPGQGAEAFF. The DNA of the CDR3 is TGTGCCAGCAGCTTCAAAATTCCGGGACAGGGGGCTGAAGCTTTCTTT.

The chain is built from TRBV20-1 and TRBJ2-7; weak D call: TRBD2 (5 bases). Trimming pared 3 bases from V and 5 bases from J, leaving 11 bases between. This CDR3 comprises 12 residues. Germline CDR1 DFQATT, CDR2 SNEGSKA (reference sequence). The chain's CDR3 is CSASSVYNEQYV. Written as DNA, the CDR3 is TGCAGTGCTAGTAGCGTGTACAACGAGCAGTACGTC.

The chain employs TRBV4-1 and TRBJ2-3; the D is unclear. Trimming shortened V by 0 bases and J by 2 bases, and 9 bases separated the two germline ends. From germline, CDR1 is MGHRA and CDR2 YSYEKL. The CDR3 runs 15 residues. The CDR3 coding sequence is TGCGCCAGCAGCCAAGAATCCAGGATCACAGATACGCAGTATTTT. Translation: CASSQESRITDTQYF.

This clone was observed many times. The sample contains more than one DNA sequence encoding this CDR3. The chain is built from TRBV5-4 and TRBJ2-3, with D possibly being TRBD1 (6 bases). The ends were cut back, 4 bases at V and 2 bases at J, with 14 bases in the middle. There are 15 residues in the CDR3. Per the germline V gene, CDR1 is SGHNT and CDR2 is YYREEE (reference sequence). CDR3 in amino acids: CASSNGQPDTDTQYF. Here the CDR3 DNA reads TGTGCCAGCAGCAATGGACAGCCCGACACAGATACGCAGTATTTT. Variable domain in full (rest from reference TRBV5-4 and TRBJ2-3): ETGVTQSPTHLIKTRGQQVTLRCSSQSGHNTVSWYQQALGQGPQFIFQYYREEENGRGNFPPRFSGLQFPNYSSELNVNALELDDSALYLCASSNGQPDTDTQYFGPGTRLTVL.

V usage is TRBV11-3 and J usage is TRBJ2-1; D might be TRBD1 (5 bases). Trimming removed 2 bases from V and 2 bases from J, with 7 bases in between. Germline CDR1 reads SGHNT; CDR2 reads YENEEA. CDR3 size: 14 residues. The CDR3 DNA reads TGTGCCAGCAGCTTAATAGGGGCCTACAATGAGCAGTTCTTC. It yields the protein CASSLIGAYNEQFF.